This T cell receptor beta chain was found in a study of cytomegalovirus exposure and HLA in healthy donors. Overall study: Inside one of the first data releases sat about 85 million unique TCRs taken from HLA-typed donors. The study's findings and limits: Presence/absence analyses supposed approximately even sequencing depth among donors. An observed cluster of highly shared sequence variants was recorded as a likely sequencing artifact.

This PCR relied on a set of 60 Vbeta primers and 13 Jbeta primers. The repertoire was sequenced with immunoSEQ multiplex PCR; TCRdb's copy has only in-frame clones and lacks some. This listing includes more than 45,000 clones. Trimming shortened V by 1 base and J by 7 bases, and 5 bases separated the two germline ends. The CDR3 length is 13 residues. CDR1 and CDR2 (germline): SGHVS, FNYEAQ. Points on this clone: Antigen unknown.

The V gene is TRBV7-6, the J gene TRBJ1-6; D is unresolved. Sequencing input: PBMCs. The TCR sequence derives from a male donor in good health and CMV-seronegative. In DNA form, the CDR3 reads TGTGCCAGCAGCTTAGTGGAGAATTCACCCCTCCACTTT. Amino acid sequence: CASSLVENSPLHF.